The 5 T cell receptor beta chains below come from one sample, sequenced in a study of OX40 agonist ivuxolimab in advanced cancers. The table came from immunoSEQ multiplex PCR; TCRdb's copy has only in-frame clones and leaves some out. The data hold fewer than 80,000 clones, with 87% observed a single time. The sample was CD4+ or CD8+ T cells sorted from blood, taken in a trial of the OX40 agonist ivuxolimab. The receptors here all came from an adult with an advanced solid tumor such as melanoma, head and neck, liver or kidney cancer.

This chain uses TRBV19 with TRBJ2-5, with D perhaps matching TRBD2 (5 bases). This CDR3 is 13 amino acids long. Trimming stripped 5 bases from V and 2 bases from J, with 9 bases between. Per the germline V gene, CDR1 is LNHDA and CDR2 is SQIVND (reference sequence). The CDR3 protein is CASSSTRQETQYF. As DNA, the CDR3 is TGTGCCAGTAGTTCCACTAGACAAGAGACCCAGTACTTC.

This chain's CDR3 is CASIRQLTSTDTQYF. CDR3 bases: TGTGCCAGCATAAGACAGCTCACTAGCACAGATACGCAGTATTTT. The chain is built from TRBV6-1 and TRBJ2-3; D is possibly TRBD1 (5 bases). Germline assignment: CDR1 MNHNS and CDR2 SASEGT. The CDR3 is 15 amino acids. V gave up 7 bases and J gave up 0 bases, with 14 bases separating them.

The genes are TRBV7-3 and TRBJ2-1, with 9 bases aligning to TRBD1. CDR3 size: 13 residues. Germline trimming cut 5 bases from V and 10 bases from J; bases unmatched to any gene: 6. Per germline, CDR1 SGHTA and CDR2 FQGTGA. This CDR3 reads CASSAGTGQEQFF. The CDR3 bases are TGTGCCAGCAGCGCGGGGACAGGGCAAGAGCAGTTCTTC.

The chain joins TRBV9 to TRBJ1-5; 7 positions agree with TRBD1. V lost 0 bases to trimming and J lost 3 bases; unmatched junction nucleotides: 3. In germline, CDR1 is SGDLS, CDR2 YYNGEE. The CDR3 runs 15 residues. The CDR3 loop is CASSVEGQPNQPQHF. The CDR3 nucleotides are TGTGCCAGCAGCGTAGAGGGACAGCCCAATCAGCCCCAGCATTTT.

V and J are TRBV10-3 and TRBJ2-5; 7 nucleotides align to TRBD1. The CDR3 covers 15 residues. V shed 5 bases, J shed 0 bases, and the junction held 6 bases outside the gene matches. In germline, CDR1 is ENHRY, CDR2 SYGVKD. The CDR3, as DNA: TGTGCCATCAGTAGGACAGGAGATTACCAAGAGACCCAGTACTTC. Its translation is CAISRTGDYQETQYF.